This TCR beta chain is from a study of cytomegalovirus exposure and HLA in healthy donors. The V gene's germline CDR1 is SGDLS and CDR2 YYNGEE. V was clipped by 4 bases and J by 6 bases, with 35 bases between them. The CDR3 consists of 20 residues. Libraries were prepared by immunoSEQ multiplex PCR; TCRdb keeps only in-frame clonotypes and omits some of them. The data hold about 140,000 clones, with approximately 87% observed a single time. This sequence joins TRBV9 and TRBJ2-7; the D gene is possibly TRBD1 (7 bases). Sample: PBMCs. This TCR derives from a man aged 18 to 35 in good health and CMV-seronegative. The CDR3 reads CASSPSPRGASLQKLSEQYF. For the CDR3, the DNA is TGTGCCAGCAGCCCCTCCCCCAGGGGGGCCTCACTCCAAAAGTTATCCGAGCAGTACTTC.